The 22 T cell receptor beta chains in this list originate from one sample, sequenced in a study of blood T cell repertoires in COVID-19. Here immunoSEQ multiplex PCR was the method, and the copy in TCRdb shows in-frame clones only, minus some. The sample includes about 310,000 clones, around 86% seen only once; the top ten take 1%. Sequenced input: peripheral blood. These receptors were collected from a man between 50 and 59 years old with active or convalescent COVID-19.

V usage is TRBV6-2 or TRBV6-3 and J usage is TRBJ1-6, with TRBD1 identical over 9 bases. There are 15 residues in the CDR3. Germline-derived CDR1 and CDR2 are MNHEY and SVGEGT. The V and J ends lost 4 bases and 9 bases, in that order; junction bases with no gene match: 7. CDR3 in amino acids: CASSSYRDRASPLHF. CDR3 nucleotide sequence: TGTGCCAGCAGTTCATACCGGGACAGGGCTTCACCCCTCCACTTT.

The J gene is TRBJ1-2, the V gene TRBV7-2; 8 bases fit TRBD1. The CDR3 sequence is 13 residues long. Trimming at V came to 5 bases and at J to 4 bases, leaving 3 bases not matched to a gene. Germline V gives CDR1 SGHTA, CDR2 FQGNSA. The CDR3 DNA is TGTGCCAGCAGCCAGGACAGGGTCTATGGCTACACCTTC. This sequence encodes CASSQDRVYGYTF. The variable domain in full, completed from reference TRBV7-2 and TRBJ1-2, reads GAGVSQSPSNKVTEKGKDVELRCDPISGHTALYWYRQSLGQGLEFLIYFQGNSAPDKSGLPSDRFSAERTGGSVSTLTIQRTQQEDSAVYLCASSQDRVYGYTFGSGTRLTVV.

The chain couples TRBV7-9 to TRBJ1-1, with D tentatively TRBD1 (6 bases). The CDR3 consists of 13 residues. Germline lookup yields CDR1 SEHNR and CDR2 FQNEAQ (reference sequence). Trimming pared 5 bases from V and 4 bases from J, leaving 11 bases between. The CDR3 region has the DNA TGTGCCAGCAGCCCTGGACAGCTCACTGAAGCTTTCTTT. It encodes CASSPGQLTEAFF. The full variable domain, in which reference TRBV7-9 and TRBJ1-1 provide the parts outside the CDR3, is DTGVSQNPRHKITKRGQNVTFRCDPISEHNRLYWYRQTLGQGPEFLTYFQNEAQLEKSRLLSDRFSAERPKGSFSTLEIQRTEQGDSAMYLCASSPGQLTEAFFGQGTRLTVV.

The chain is built from TRBV29-1 and TRBJ1-2; D is unresolved. The CDR3 contains 13 residues. V was pared by 4 bases and J by 4 bases, with 13 bases between. CDR1 and CDR2 from the germline V gene are SQVTM and ANQGSEA. The CDR3 DNA reads as TGCAGCGTTGGGGTTCTTGGCGGCTATGGCTACACCTTC. Amino acids: CSVGVLGGYGYTF.

The chain combines TRBV10-3 with TRBJ2-1, with D maybe TRBD2 (6 bases). The CDR3 extends over 14 amino acids. Germline V CDR1 and CDR2: ENHRY, SYGVKD. V was clipped by 6 bases and J by 7 bases, with 16 bases between them. CDR3 amino acids: CAIRPAQGGNEQFF. In nucleotides, the CDR3 is TGTGCCATCAGACCGGCCCAGGGAGGTAATGAGCAGTTCTTC.

This chain uses TRBV6-5 with TRBJ2-1, with TRBD1 matching over 9 bases. This CDR3 region has 14 residues. Germline CDR1 reads MNHEY; CDR2 reads SVGAGI. Trimming at V came to 5 bases and at J to 3 bases, leaving 2 bases not matched to a gene. CDR3 loop: CASSRGQGYNEQFF. The CDR3, as DNA: TGTGCCAGCAGTCGGGGACAGGGCTACAATGAGCAGTTCTTC.

The V call is TRBV7-2, the J call TRBJ1-6; D possibly corresponds to TRBD1 (6 bases). Germline CDR1 SGHTA, CDR2 FQGNSA. Trimming left V 1 base short and J 14 bases short, with 12 bases between. This CDR3 spans 13 amino acids. The CDR3 spells CASSLVRGRALHF. In DNA form, the CDR3 reads TGTGCCAGCAGCTTAGTCAGGGGAAGGGCCCTCCACTTT.

About this clone itself: A much larger clone differs by one base, so this may be a read error. The chain combines TRBV11-1 with TRBJ2-1, with 7 bases lining up with TRBD2. CDR3 size: 15 residues. Germline V gives CDR1 SGHAT, CDR2 FQDESV (reference sequence). V was pared by 1 base and J by 0 bases, with 0 bases of the junction left unmatched. For the CDR3, the DNA is TGTGCCAGCAGCTTAGGCGGGAGCTCCTACAATGAGCAGTTCTTC. Translated: CASSLGGSSYNEQFF.

The chain links TRBV19 to TRBJ2-7; 7 bases are shared with TRBD2. V lost 5 bases to trimming and J lost 2 bases; unmatched junction nucleotides: 9. CDR3 length equals 15 residues. CDR1 and CDR2 from the germline V gene are LNHDA and SQIVND (reference sequence). The CDR3 DNA sequence: TGTGCCAGTAGTGCGCCGGGGGGACGCGCCTACGAGCAGTACTTC. It specifies CASSAPGGRAYEQYF.

The CDR3 protein is CASIPYTNTEAFF. CDR3 sequence (DNA): TGTGCCAGCATTCCTTACACGAACACTGAAGCTTTCTTT. This chain joins TRBV28 and TRBJ1-1, with no clear D. The V end was cut by 7 bases, the J end by 1 base, with 10 bases between. The germline V gene has CDR1 MDHEN and CDR2 SYDVKM. The CDR3 has 13 amino acids.

The rearrangement joins TRBV6-5 to TRBJ2-7; 10 bases map to TRBD2. Germline loops: CDR1 MNHEY, CDR2 SVGAGI. V lost 0 bases and J lost 0; bases outside the gene matches: 2. The CDR3 runs to 16 residues. This CDR3 reads CASSYSLAGASYEQYF. The CDR3 bases are TGTGCCAGCAGTTACTCTCTAGCGGGGGCCTCCTACGAGCAGTACTTC.

The chain links TRBV19 to TRBJ2-1; D possibly corresponds to TRBD1 (6 bases). Germline lookup yields CDR1 LNHDA and CDR2 SQIVND (reference sequence). This CDR3 spans 15 amino acids. V was cut by 4 bases and J by 3 bases, with 13 bases left in between. The CDR3 region has the DNA TGTGCCAGTAGTACCCGACAGGCCGACTACAATGAGCAGTTCTTC. This codes for CASSTRQADYNEQFF.

The V call is TRBV7-8, the J call TRBJ1-6; TRBD1 aligns across 8 bases. After removal of 1 base from V and 10 bases from J, the junction contained 9 bases not matched to a gene. In germline, CDR1 is SGHVS, CDR2 FQNEAQ. CDR3 size: 16 residues. The CDR3 DNA sequence: TGTGCCAGCAGCTTAGGGCAGGGGGCCGAGAAGTCACCCCTCCACTTT. Protein product: CASSLGQGAEKSPLHF.

This sequence joins TRBV29-1 and TRBJ2-1, with a weak D call TRBD2 (6 bases). V was trimmed by 0 bases and J by 8 bases, leaving 8 bases between them. Germline V lookup: CDR1 SQVTM, CDR2 ANQGSEA. This CDR3 is built from 12 residues. Written as DNA, the CDR3 is TGCAGCGTTGAAGATTCGGGGGATGAGCAGTTCTTC. It is translated as CSVEDSGDEQFF.

This chain links TRBV5-1 with TRBJ2-6; D is unresolved. The V gene lost 5 bases and the J gene lost 0 bases, with 9 bases spanning the gap. The CDR3 sequence is 15 residues long. Germline V gene data show CDR1 as SGHRS and CDR2 as YFSETQ. CDR3 sequence (DNA): TGCGCCAGCAGGGTAACGGTCTCTGGGGCCAACGTCCTGACTTTC. Its translation is CASRVTVSGANVLTF.

The genes are TRBV5-4 and TRBJ2-2; no clear D gene. V dropped 0 bases and J dropped 0 bases, with 6 bases sitting between them. Per the germline V gene, CDR1 is SGHNT and CDR2 is YYREEE (reference sequence). The CDR3 spans 15 residues. CDR3 nucleotide sequence: TGTGCCAGCAGCTTGGCTGTCGCGAACACCGGGGAGCTGTTTTTT. This encodes CASSLAVANTGELFF. Supplemented by reference TRBV5-4 and TRBJ2-2, the full variable domain reads ETGVTQSPTHLIKTRGQQVTLRCSSQSGHNTVSWYQQALGQGPQFIFQYYREEENGRGNFPPRFSGLQFPNYSSELNVNALELDDSALYLCASSLAVANTGELFFGEGSRLTVL.

This clone was counted only a few times. The chain couples TRBV7-9 to TRBJ2-7; 7 nucleotides line up with TRBD1. Germline values: CDR1 SEHNR, CDR2 FQNEAQ (reference sequence). The CDR3 has 14 residues. J lost 4 bases, V lost 3 bases, and 6 bases had no gene match. CDR3 residues: CASSLGQNGYEQYF. The CDR3 DNA follows: TGTGCCAGCAGCTTGGGACAGAATGGGTACGAGCAGTACTTC.

The chain joins TRBV3-1 (or the pseudogene TRBV3-2) to TRBJ1-1, with no clear D. Per the germline V gene, CDR1 is LGHDT and CDR2 is YNNKEL (reference sequence). V shed 4 bases and J shed 2 bases, with 14 bases lying between them. This CDR3 contains 15 residues. CDR3 bases: TGTGCCAGCAGCCCTATCCTCACTCTTAACACTGAAGCTTTCTTT. Translating gives CASSPILTLNTEAFF.

V usage is TRBV10-3 and J usage is TRBJ2-7, with 8 bases identical to TRBD2. V was clipped by 0 bases and J by 5 bases; unmatched bases: 3. Germline V gene sequence: CDR1 ENHRY, CDR2 SYGVKD. CDR3 length: 14 residues. CDR3 sequence reads: CAISESAGGNEQYF. The CDR3 nucleotides are TGTGCCATCAGTGAGTCGGCGGGGGGCAACGAGCAGTACTTC.

For this clone: A read error may account for a junction end that differs from germline. V and J are TRBV27 and TRBJ1-3; D might be TRBD1 (5 bases). The CDR3 runs to 10 residues. The V gene's germline CDR1 is MNHEY and CDR2 SMNVEV (reference sequence). CDR3 in amino acids: CASRGRDLLF. In DNA form, the CDR3 reads TGTGCCAGCAGGGGGCGGGACCTCCTTTTT.

V usage is TRBV5-4 and J usage is TRBJ2-3, with D maybe TRBD2 (6 bases). CDR3 size: 16 residues. V shed 4 bases and J shed 4 bases, with 19 bases lying between them. Germline lookup yields CDR1 SGHNT and CDR2 YYREEE (reference sequence). Here the CDR3 reads CASSPPPAGIPDTQYF. The CDR3 region has the DNA TGTGCCAGCAGCCCCCCCCCGGCGGGAATCCCAGATACGCAGTATTTT.

The V and J genes are TRBV30 and TRBJ1-5, with TRBD1 identical over 7 bases. CDR3 size: 12 residues. V gave up 5 bases and J gave up 7 bases; unmatched junction bases: 5. Germline CDR1 GTSNPN, CDR2 SVGIG (reference sequence). CDR3 sequence (DNA): TGTGCCTGGGCACAGACAGGGCAGCCCCAGCATTTT. This encodes CAWAQTGQPQHF.